This T cell receptor (beta chain) appears in the sequencing data of a study of chemoradiotherapy in HPV16-positive cancers. Measured with immunoSEQ multiplex PCR; TCRdb has only the in-frame clones, and not every one. The sample records 20,000 to 30,000 clones, approximately 92% being singletons. The germline V gene encodes CDR1 MGHDK and CDR2 SYGVNS. V shed 6 bases and J shed 3 bases, with 6 bases lying between them. This CDR3 is built from 11 residues. V gene TRBV25-1 combines with J gene TRBJ2-7; D not resolved. The receptor was isolated from a human donor with HPV-associated anogenital cancer. This specimen consisted of blood, obtained from a patient who underwent chemoradiotherapy. The CDR3 sequence is CASSGGYEQYF. The CDR3, as DNA: TGTGCCAGCAGCGGCGGCTACGAGCAGTACTTC.